This T cell receptor beta chain was recovered during a study of OX40 agonist ivuxolimab in advanced cancers. Germline-derived CDR1 and CDR2 are SQVTM and ANQGSEA. CDR3 length: 16 amino acids. The trim removed 0 bases at V and 2 bases at J, leaving 9 bases unmatched. Here immunoSEQ multiplex PCR was the method, and the copy in TCRdb shows in-frame clones only, minus some. The repertoire holds 37,000 or so clones, with around four fifths as singletons. The TCR was taken from an adult with an advanced solid tumor such as melanoma, head and neck, liver or kidney cancer. The V and J genes are TRBV29-1 and TRBJ2-5; 7 bases map to TRBD2. The source was CD4+ or CD8+ T cells sorted from blood, collected in a trial of the OX40 agonist ivuxolimab. CDR3 DNA sequence: TGCAGCGTTGAAGATCCGACGGACGGGGGGCAAGAGACCCAGTACTTC. Residues: CSVEDPTDGGQETQYF.